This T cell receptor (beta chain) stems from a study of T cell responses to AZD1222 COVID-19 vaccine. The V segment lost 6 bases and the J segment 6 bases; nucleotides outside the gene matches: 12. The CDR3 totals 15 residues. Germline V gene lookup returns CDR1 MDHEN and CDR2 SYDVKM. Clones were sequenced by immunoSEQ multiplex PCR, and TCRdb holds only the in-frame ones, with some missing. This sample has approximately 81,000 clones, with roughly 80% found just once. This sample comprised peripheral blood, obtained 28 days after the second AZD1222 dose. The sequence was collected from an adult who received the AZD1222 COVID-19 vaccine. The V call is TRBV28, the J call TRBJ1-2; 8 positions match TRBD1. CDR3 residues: CASSWRGQGANGYTF. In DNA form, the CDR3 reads TGTGCCAGCAGCTGGCGTGGCCAGGGGGCAAATGGCTACACCTTC.